This T cell receptor (beta chain) is drawn from a study of blood T cell repertoires in COVID-19. Overall study context: The study drew acute and convalescent COVID-19 samples from the United States, Italy and Spain. Sample material is recorded as cDNA or gDNA derived from T cells, B-cell-depleted T cells, or PBMCs.

V shed 8 bases and J 4 bases; nucleotides not matched to a gene: 1. This CDR3 has 13 amino acids. CDR1 and CDR2 (germline): SNHLY, FYNNEI. Methods used by the authors: Estimation of nucleated cell counts was performed using reference gene primer amplification. This table comes from immunoSEQ multiplex PCR, and its TCRdb copy is limited to in-frame clones, with some not included. D and trimming were read from the DNA, whereas the V and J calls and clone size are those reported in that table. This table holds some 14,000 clones, about 83% found once. What was sequenced was peripheral blood. This sequence was found in a middle-aged man with active COVID-19. The chain recombines TRBV2 with TRBJ2-2; 10 nucleotides line up with TRBD2. This chain's CDR3 is CASLAGVTGELFF. The CDR3 region has the DNA TGTGCCAGCCTAGCGGGAGTCACCGGGGAGCTGTTTTTT.